Following are 28 T cell receptor beta chains from one sample sequenced in a study of shared clonotypes between healthy human individuals. TCRdb keeps only in-frame clones here, not all; method: immunoSEQ multiplex PCR. The sample includes more than 2,000,000 clones, around nine tenths of them seen just once. The material sequenced was naive CD4+ T cells sorted from blood. This sample's subset: CD45RA+ positively selected. All receptors derive from a young man in good health.

DNA for the CDR3: TGTGCCAGCAGTTCACCGGGACTAGCGGGGGGGAGAACGGAGACCCAGTACTTC. As protein: CASSSPGLAGGRTETQYF. The chain is built from TRBV28 and TRBJ2-5, with TRBD2 matching 16 bases. Germline CDR1 and CDR2: MDHEN and SYDVKM. The CDR3 sequence is 18 residues long. V trimming: 4 bases; J trimming: 5 bases; junction bases outside the gene matches: 10. The full variable domain, its missing parts supplied by reference TRBV28 and TRBJ2-5, is DVKVTQSSRYLVKRTGEKVFLECVQDMDHENMFWYRQDPGLGLRLIYFSYDVKMKEKGDIPEGYSVSREKKERFSLILESASTNQTSMYLCASSSPGLAGGRTETQYFGPGTRLLVL.

V gene TRBV5-1 combines with J gene TRBJ1-2; TRBD1 matches at 11 bases. The V segment lost 3 bases and the J segment 8 bases; nucleotides outside the gene matches: 9. Germline lookup yields CDR1 SGHRS and CDR2 YFSETQ. This CDR3 has 15 amino acids. The CDR3 sequence is CASSSTTGTGGGYTF. DNA for the CDR3: TGCGCCAGCAGCTCCACCACCGGGACAGGGGGGGGCTACACCTTC.

The chain has TRBV18 and TRBJ2-5; TRBD1 might be the D (6 bases). Per germline, CDR1 KGHSH and CDR2 LQKENI. CDR3 length: 13 residues. V was clipped by 8 bases and J by 1 base, with 11 bases between them. In DNA, the CDR3 is TGTGCCAGCCTCAACAGGGCCCAAGAGACCCAGTACTTC. Translating gives CASLNRAQETQYF.

The genes are TRBV2 and TRBJ1-6; weak D call: TRBD1 (5 bases). Trimming left V 7 bases short and J 10 bases short, with 17 bases between. There are 14 residues in the CDR3. From germline, CDR1 is SNHLY and CDR2 FYNNEI. The CDR3 protein is CASIRDGEGSPLHF. The DNA of the CDR3 is TGTGCCAGCATCCGGGACGGGGAGGGGTCACCCCTCCACTTT.

This rearrangement joins TRBV5-6 to TRBJ2-5, with a tentative D call TRBD2 (6 bases). Per germline, CDR1 SGHDT and CDR2 YYEEEE. Trimming took 4 bases from V and 0 from J, leaving 13 bases between them. The CDR3 runs 15 residues. CDR3 protein: CASSRDFSYQETQYF. Written as DNA, the CDR3 is TGTGCCAGCAGCAGGGACTTTTCGTACCAAGAGACCCAGTACTTC.

The genes are TRBV6-5 and TRBJ2-7, with D hard to call. The CDR3 length is 13 residues. Germline V gene lookup returns CDR1 MNHEY and CDR2 SVGAGI. Trimming removed 6 bases from V and 2 bases from J, with 11 bases in between. The CDR3 region is CASRPNGPYEQYF. The CDR3 DNA reads as TGTGCCAGCAGGCCCAACGGGCCCTACGAGCAGTACTTC.

The chain recombines TRBV6-5 with TRBJ1-1; TRBD1 agrees at 7 bases. Germline V CDR1 and CDR2: MNHEY, SVGAGI. V was pared by 0 bases and J by 8 bases, with 9 bases of the junction left unmatched. This CDR3 has 15 residues. The CDR3 nucleotides are TGTGCCAGCAGTTACTCGGGGACAGATCCTGGGGAAGCTTTCTTT. Translation gives CASSYSGTDPGEAFF.

Note on this clone: Other DNA sequences in the sample encode the same CDR3. V and J are TRBV19 and TRBJ1-5, with D perhaps matching TRBD1 (5 bases). V lost 6 bases and J lost 3, with 6 bases in between. This CDR3 has 12 residues. Per germline, CDR1 LNHDA and CDR2 SQIVND (reference sequence). The DNA of the CDR3 is TGTGCCAGTAGGGGGGTCAATCAGCCCCAGCATTTT. It translates to CASRGVNQPQHF.

This chain uses TRBV13 with TRBJ1-2; a weak D match, TRBD1 (5 bases). The CDR3 has 16 amino acids. Germline CDR1 PRHDT, CDR2 FYEKMQ (reference sequence). V gave up 5 bases and J gave up 1 base, with 17 bases separating them. The CDR3 nucleotides are TGTGCCAGCAGCAGGGGCGGTCCCCGGGTTAACTATGGCTACACCTTC. Protein product: CASSRGGPRVNYGYTF.

This chain connects TRBV27 to TRBJ2-5; no definite D call. The CDR3 length is 11 residues. Germline loops: CDR1 MNHEY, CDR2 SMNVEV (reference sequence). V was clipped by 5 bases and J by 4 bases, with 5 bases between them. The CDR3, as DNA: TGTGCCAGCAGTAGAAGAGAGACCCAGTACTTC. It yields the protein CASSRRETQYF.

The chain joins TRBV14 to TRBJ2-7; 7 nucleotides agree with TRBD2. Trimming removed 4 bases from V and 5 bases from J; junction bases left unmatched: 14. Germline V gene sequence: CDR1 SGHDN, CDR2 FVKESK. The CDR3 is made up of 16 amino acids. The CDR3 loop reads CASSRMRLAKLDEQYF. In DNA, the CDR3 is TGTGCCAGCAGCCGCATGAGACTAGCCAAGCTTGACGAGCAGTACTTC.

This clone was picked up one time. V and J are TRBV19 and TRBJ1-1; D may be TRBD1 (6 bases). V lost 5 bases, J lost 8 bases, and 18 bases lay in between. Per germline, CDR1 LNHDA and CDR2 SQIVND (reference sequence). The CDR3 extends over 14 amino acids. CDR3 residues: CASSLQGGGSEAFF. The CDR3 DNA reads as TGTGCCAGTAGTTTACAGGGTGGGGGATCCGAAGCTTTCTTT.

The chain joins TRBV5-1 to TRBJ2-7, with TRBD1 identical over 9 bases. From germline, CDR1 is SGHRS and CDR2 YFSETQ. The CDR3 has 13 residues. Trimming cost V 4 bases and J 7 bases; bases outside gene matches: 6. The DNA of the CDR3 is TGCGCCAGCAGCACAGGGGGCGCGGGGGAGCAGTACTTC. This sequence encodes CASSTGGAGEQYF.

The rearrangement uses TRBV9 and TRBJ2-7, with 7 bases fitting TRBD2. The CDR3 has 15 residues. The V segment lost 7 bases and the J segment 2 bases; nucleotides outside the gene matches: 12. Germline V gene sequence: CDR1 SGDLS, CDR2 YYNGEE. This CDR3 is CASLMNTSAAYEQYF. The CDR3 nucleotides are TGTGCCAGCCTTATGAACACTAGCGCCGCCTACGAGCAGTACTTC.

This chain links TRBV30 with TRBJ1-4, with TRBD1 as a possible D gene (5 bases). CDR3 size: 15 residues. Germline CDR1 and CDR2: GTSNPN and SVGIG (reference sequence). V lost 5 bases, J lost 4 bases, and 17 bases lay in between. The CDR3 loop is CAWSLGALGNEKLFF. The DNA of the CDR3 is TGTGCCTGGTCACTCGGGGCGTTGGGTAATGAAAAACTGTTTTTT.

The chain uses TRBV7-9 and TRBJ2-1, with TRBD1 matching 9 bases. The CDR3 is made up of 19 amino acids. Trimming at V came to 5 bases and at J to 0 bases, leaving 14 bases not matched to a gene. Germline CDR1 and CDR2: SEHNR and FQNEAQ (reference sequence). CDR3 protein: CASSVQQGASVGSYNEQFF. The CDR3 DNA reads as TGTGCCAGCAGCGTACAACAGGGGGCCTCCGTCGGCTCCTACAATGAGCAGTTCTTC.

The V call is TRBV5-1, the J call TRBJ2-2, with 9 bases identical to TRBD1. The CDR3 has 15 residues. Germline CDR1 SGHRS, CDR2 YFSETQ. V lost 4 bases to trimming and J lost 5 bases; unmatched junction nucleotides: 6. CDR3 nucleotides: TGCGCCAGCAGCGACCGGGACAGGGCTACCGGGGAGCTGTTTTTT. Translation gives CASSDRDRATGELFF.

The chain uses TRBV2 and TRBJ1-6; no definite D call. V dropped 8 bases and J dropped 6 bases, with 11 bases sitting between them. Germline V gene data show CDR1 as SNHLY and CDR2 as FYNNEI. This CDR3 spans 13 amino acids. CDR3 residues: CASSSQSNSPLHF. Written as DNA, the CDR3 is TGTGCCAGCTCCAGTCAGTCTAATTCACCCCTCCACTTT. Filled out from reference TRBV2 and TRBJ1-6, the complete variable domain reads EPEVTQTPSHQVTQMGQEVILRCVPISNHLYFYWYRQILGQKVEFLVSFYNNEISEKSEIFDDQFSVERPDGSNFTLKIRSTKLEDSAMYFCASSSQSNSPLHFGNGTRLTVT.

This chain uses TRBV5-4 with TRBJ2-5; possibly TRBD1 for D (6 bases). The germline V and J ends were trimmed by 2 bases and 1 base, with 9 bases remaining between them. Germline V gene lookup returns CDR1 SGHNT and CDR2 YYREEE (reference sequence). The CDR3 is 14 amino acids. CDR3 DNA: TGTGCCAGCAGCTTACGAGGGGGCCAAGAGACCCAGTACTTC. Its translation is CASSLRGGQETQYF.

The rearrangement links TRBV28 to TRBJ2-6; no clear D. Trimming left V 3 bases short and J 2 bases short, with 11 bases between. Germline values: CDR1 MDHEN, CDR2 SYDVKM. This CDR3 comprises 16 residues. Here the CDR3 DNA reads TGTGCCAGCAGTTTGAACCCTGGGGCTGGGGCCAACGTCCTGACTTTC. Protein product: CASSLNPGAGANVLTF. The full variable domain, its missing parts supplied by reference TRBV28 and TRBJ2-6, is DVKVTQSSRYLVKRTGEKVFLECVQDMDHENMFWYRQDPGLGLRLIYFSYDVKMKEKGDIPEGYSVSREKKERFSLILESASTNQTSMYLCASSLNPGAGANVLTFGAGSRLTVL.

As for this clone: The identical CDR3 is also encoded by other nucleotide sequences in the sample. The V and J genes are TRBV5-1 and TRBJ2-1; D unresolved. The CDR3 has 15 residues. V lost 3 bases and J lost 0, with 10 bases in between. Germline V gene lookup returns CDR1 SGHRS and CDR2 YFSETQ. The CDR3 DNA reads TGCGCCAGCAGCTCCCGGGTCAGCTCCTACAATGAGCAGTTCTTC. As protein: CASSSRVSSYNEQFF.

Here the CDR3 DNA reads TGTGCCAGCAGCAACGGGACAGTATCCTTGTCTGAAGCTTTCTTT. Residues: CASSNGTVSLSEAFF. This rearrangement joins TRBV5-4 to TRBJ1-1; TRBD1 matches at 7 bases. The J segment lost 6 bases and the V segment lost 4 bases, leaving 12 bases of the junction unmatched. Germline CDR1 and CDR2: SGHNT and YYREEE (reference sequence). The CDR3 consists of 15 residues.

This clone has a single count. The chain joins TRBV7-2 to TRBJ2-3, with 8 bases identical to TRBD2. This CDR3 has 15 residues. V lost 2 bases and J lost 2; bases outside the gene matches: 3. Germline CDR1 reads SGHTA; CDR2 reads FQGNSA. CDR3 DNA: TGTGCCAGCAGCTTACAAGCGGGAGCCACAGATACGCAGTATTTT. Its protein is CASSLQAGATDTQYF.

A word on this clone: Other DNA sequences in the sample encode the same CDR3. The chain recombines TRBV5-1 with TRBJ2-3; D gene uncertain. The CDR3 spans 14 residues. The germline V gene has CDR1 SGHRS and CDR2 YFSETQ. V was shortened by 3 bases and J by 2 bases, with 10 bases between the two germline ends. The DNA of the CDR3 is TGCGCCAGCAGCTCGGGCACTTCCACAGATACGCAGTATTTT. Translated, it gives CASSSGTSTDTQYF.

The chain carries TRBV5-1 and TRBJ2-3, with D possibly being TRBD2 (5 bases). Germline lookup yields CDR1 SGHRS and CDR2 YFSETQ. CDR3 size: 17 residues. V shed 4 bases and J shed 1 base, with 19 bases lying between them. The CDR3 protein is CASSAARAGARTDTQYF. CDR3 bases: TGCGCCAGCAGCGCGGCAAGGGCGGGCGCCCGCACAGATACGCAGTATTTT.

The chain joins TRBV7-9 to TRBJ2-7, with TRBD1 matching over 9 bases. V lost 0 bases to trimming and J lost 2 bases; unmatched junction nucleotides: 11. The CDR3 is 18 residues long. Germline V CDR1 and CDR2: SEHNR, FQNEAQ (reference sequence). CDR3: CASSLAVLGTGLPYEQYF. The CDR3 coding sequence is TGTGCCAGCAGCTTAGCAGTGTTGGGGACAGGGCTTCCCTACGAGCAGTACTTC.

This clone was detected a few times. This chain uses TRBV15 with TRBJ2-7; D is unresolved. Germline CDR1 and CDR2: LNHNV and YYDKDF (reference sequence). The V end lost 3 bases, the J end lost 6 bases, and 6 bases lay between the germline ends. CDR3 length equals 11 residues. CDR3 residues: CATSSITEQYF. CDR3 nucleotides: TGTGCCACCAGCAGCATAACCGAGCAGTACTTC.

The chain is built from TRBV2 and TRBJ2-5; D is possibly TRBD2 (5 bases). Trimming took off 2 bases at V and 4 bases at J, with 11 bases between the two ends. CDR1 and CDR2 from the germline V gene are SNHLY and FYNNEI. This CDR3 spans 14 amino acids. CDR3 amino acids: CASSETGIGETQYF. Here the CDR3 DNA reads TGTGCCAGCAGTGAAACCGGGATTGGAGAGACCCAGTACTTC.